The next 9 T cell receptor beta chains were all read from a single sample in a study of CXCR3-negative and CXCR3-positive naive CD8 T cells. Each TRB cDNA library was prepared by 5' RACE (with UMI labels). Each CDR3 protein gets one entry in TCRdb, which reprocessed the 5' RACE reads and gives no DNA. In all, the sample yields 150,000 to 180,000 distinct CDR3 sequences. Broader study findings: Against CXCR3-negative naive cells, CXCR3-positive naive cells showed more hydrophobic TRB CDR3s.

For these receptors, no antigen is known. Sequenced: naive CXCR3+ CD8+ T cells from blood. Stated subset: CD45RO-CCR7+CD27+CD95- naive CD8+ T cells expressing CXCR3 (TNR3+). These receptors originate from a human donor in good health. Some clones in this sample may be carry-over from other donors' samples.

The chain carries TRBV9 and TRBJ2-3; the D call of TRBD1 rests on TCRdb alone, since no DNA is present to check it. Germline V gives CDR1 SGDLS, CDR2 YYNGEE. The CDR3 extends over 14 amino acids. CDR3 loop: CASSVTGLGNTQYF.

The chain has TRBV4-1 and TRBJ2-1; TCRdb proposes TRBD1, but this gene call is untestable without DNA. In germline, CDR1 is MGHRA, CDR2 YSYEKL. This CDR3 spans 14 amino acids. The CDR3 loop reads CASSSGTGDNEQLF.

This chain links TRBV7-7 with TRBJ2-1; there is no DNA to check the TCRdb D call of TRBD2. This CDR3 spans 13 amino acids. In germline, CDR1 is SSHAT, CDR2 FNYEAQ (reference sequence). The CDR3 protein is CASSLGGLNEQFF.

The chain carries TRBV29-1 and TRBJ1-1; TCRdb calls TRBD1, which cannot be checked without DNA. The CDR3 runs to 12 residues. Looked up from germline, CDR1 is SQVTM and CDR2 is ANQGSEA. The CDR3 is CSGHRMNTEALF.

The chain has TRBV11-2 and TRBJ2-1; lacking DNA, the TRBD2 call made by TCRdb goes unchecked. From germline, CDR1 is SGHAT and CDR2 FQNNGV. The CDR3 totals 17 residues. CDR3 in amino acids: CASSSGPSTSPLNEQFF.

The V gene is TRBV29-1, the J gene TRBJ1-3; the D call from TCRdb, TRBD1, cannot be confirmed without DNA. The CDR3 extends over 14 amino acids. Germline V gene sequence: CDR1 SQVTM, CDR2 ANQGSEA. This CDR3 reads CSVTGQAMGNTIYF.

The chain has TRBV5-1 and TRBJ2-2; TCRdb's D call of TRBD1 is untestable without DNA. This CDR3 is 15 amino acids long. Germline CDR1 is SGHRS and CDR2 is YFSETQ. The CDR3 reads CASSIGQGRAGELFF. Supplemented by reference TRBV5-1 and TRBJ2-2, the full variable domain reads KAGVTQTPRYLIKTRGQQVTLSCSPISGHRSVSWYQQTPGQGLQFLFEYFSETQRNKGNFPGRFSGRQFSNSRSEMNVSTLELGDSALYLCASSIGQGRAGELFFGEGSRLTVL.

The chain's CDR3 is CASSQDPQRGGPDTQYF. The V call is TRBV4-3, the J call TRBJ2-3; TCRdb designates TRBD2, a call that cannot be tested without DNA. Germline V gene data show CDR1 as LGHNA and CDR2 as YSLEER. CDR3 length: 17 residues.

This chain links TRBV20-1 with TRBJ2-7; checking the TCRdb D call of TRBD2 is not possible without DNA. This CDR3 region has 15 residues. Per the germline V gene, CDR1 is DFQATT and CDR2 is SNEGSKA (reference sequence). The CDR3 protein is CSARGRAGGPYEQYF.